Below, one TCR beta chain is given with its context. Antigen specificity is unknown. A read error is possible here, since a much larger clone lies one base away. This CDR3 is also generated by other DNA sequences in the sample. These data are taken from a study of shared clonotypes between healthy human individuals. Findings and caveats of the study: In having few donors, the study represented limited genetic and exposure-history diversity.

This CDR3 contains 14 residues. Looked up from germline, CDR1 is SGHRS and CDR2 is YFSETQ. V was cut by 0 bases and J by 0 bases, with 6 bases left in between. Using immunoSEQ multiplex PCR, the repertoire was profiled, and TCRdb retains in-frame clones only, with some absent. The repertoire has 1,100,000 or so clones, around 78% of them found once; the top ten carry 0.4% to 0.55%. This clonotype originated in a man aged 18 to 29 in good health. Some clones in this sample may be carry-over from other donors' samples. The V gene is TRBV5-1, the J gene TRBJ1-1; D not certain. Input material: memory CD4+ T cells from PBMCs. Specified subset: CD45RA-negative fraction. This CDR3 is CASSLDSMNTEAFF. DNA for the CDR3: TGCGCCAGCAGCTTGGACAGCATGAACACTGAAGCTTTCTTT.